This TCR beta chain emerged from a study of OX40 agonist ivuxolimab in advanced cancers. Study background: The diagnoses of dose-escalation patients were hepatocellular carcinoma, melanoma, renal cell or head and neck cancer.

Sequenced by immunoSEQ multiplex PCR; TCRdb stores in-frame clones only, minus some. The top ten hold approximately 8% of the sample, which has about 75,000 clones, approximately 86% seen once. Worth noting for this clone: Its matching antigen is unknown.

V was pared by 5 bases and J by 7 bases, with 10 bases of the junction left unmatched. This CDR3 is built from 14 residues. In germline, CDR1 is MNHEY, CDR2 SVGAGI. Broader study findings: Within 6 weeks, CD4+ and CD8+ blood T cells expanded clonally at 0.1 to 3.0 mg/kg. Partial responders dosed at 0.1-3.0 mg/kg displayed clonal expansion ranking among the lowest.

Sequencing used CD4+ or CD8+ T cells sorted from blood, obtained in a trial of the OX40 agonist ivuxolimab. The chain uses TRBV6-5 and TRBJ1-1; the match to TRBD1 covers 7 bases. The receptor was isolated from an adult with an advanced solid tumor such as melanoma, head and neck, liver or kidney cancer. The CDR3 region has the DNA TGTGCCAGCAGTGCAGACCACAGGGGAGTTGAAGCTTTCTTT. Protein sequence: CASSADHRGVEAFF.